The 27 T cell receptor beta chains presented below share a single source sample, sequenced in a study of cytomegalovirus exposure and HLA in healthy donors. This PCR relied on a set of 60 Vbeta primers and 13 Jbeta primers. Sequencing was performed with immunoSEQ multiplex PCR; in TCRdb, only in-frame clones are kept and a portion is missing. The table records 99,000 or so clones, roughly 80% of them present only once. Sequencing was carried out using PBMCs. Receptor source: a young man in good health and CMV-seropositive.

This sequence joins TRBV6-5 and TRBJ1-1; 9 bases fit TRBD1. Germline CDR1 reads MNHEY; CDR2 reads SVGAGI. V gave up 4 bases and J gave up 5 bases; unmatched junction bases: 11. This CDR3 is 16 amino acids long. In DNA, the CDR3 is TGTGCCAGCAGTTCAACCAAAACAGGGGGCGGGACTGAAGCTTTCTTT. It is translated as CASSSTKTGGGTEAFF.

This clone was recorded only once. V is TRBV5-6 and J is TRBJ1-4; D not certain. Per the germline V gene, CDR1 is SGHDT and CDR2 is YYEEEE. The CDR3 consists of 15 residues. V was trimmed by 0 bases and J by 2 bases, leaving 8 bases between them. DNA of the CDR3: TGTGCCAGCAGCTTGGCTGGCCAGACTAATGAAAAACTGTTTTTT. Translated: CASSLAGQTNEKLFF.

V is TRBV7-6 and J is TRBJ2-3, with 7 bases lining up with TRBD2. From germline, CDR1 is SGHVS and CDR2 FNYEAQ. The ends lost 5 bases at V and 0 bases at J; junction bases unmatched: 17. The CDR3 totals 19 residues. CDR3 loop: CASSRYPSASGPSTDTQYF. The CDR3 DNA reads TGTGCCAGCAGCCGCTACCCGAGCGCTAGCGGCCCTAGCACAGATACGCAGTATTTT.

The CDR3 bases are TGTGCCTGGAGTGCAACCGGGACAGGGAATGGGCCCCAGCATTTT. Its protein is CAWSATGTGNGPQHF. J is TRBJ1-5 and V is TRBV30; 9 bases align to TRBD1. CDR1 is GTSNPN, CDR2 SVGIG, per germline (reference sequence). V shed 1 base and J 9 bases; nucleotides not matched to a gene: 10. This CDR3 has 15 amino acids.

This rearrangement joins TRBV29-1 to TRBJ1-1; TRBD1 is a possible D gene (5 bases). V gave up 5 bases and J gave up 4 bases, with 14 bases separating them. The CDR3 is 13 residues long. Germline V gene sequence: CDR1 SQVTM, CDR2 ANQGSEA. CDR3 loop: CSVNSGGVTEAFF. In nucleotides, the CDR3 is TGCAGCGTTAATAGTGGGGGGGTCACTGAAGCTTTCTTT.

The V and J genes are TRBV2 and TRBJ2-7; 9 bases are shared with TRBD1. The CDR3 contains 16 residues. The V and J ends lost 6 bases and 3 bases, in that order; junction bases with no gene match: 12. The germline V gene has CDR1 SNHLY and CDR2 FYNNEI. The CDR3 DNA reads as TGTGCCAGCAGAGGGGGGACAGGGAACGGATACTACGAGCAGTACTTC. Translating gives CASRGGTGNGYYEQYF.

The CDR3 reads CASSLGFDRFQPQHF. As DNA, the CDR3 is TGTGCCAGCAGCTTAGGATTTGACAGATTCCAGCCCCAGCATTTT. The V call is TRBV7-9, the J call TRBJ1-5; a weak D match, TRBD1 (5 bases). V was shortened by 1 base and J by 7 bases, with 14 bases between the two germline ends. CDR1 SEHNR and CDR2 FQNEAQ come from the germline V gene (reference sequence). This CDR3 region has 15 residues.

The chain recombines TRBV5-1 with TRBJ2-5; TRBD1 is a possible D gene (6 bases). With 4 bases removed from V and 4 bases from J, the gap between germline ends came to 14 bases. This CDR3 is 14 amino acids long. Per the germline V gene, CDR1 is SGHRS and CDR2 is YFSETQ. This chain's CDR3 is CASSISTGSETQYF. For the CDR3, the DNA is TGCGCCAGCAGCATCTCGACAGGCTCAGAGACCCAGTACTTC.

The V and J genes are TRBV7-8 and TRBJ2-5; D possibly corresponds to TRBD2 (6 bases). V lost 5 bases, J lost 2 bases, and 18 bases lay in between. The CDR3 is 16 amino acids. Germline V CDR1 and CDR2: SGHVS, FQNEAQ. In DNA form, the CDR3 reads TGTGCCAGCAGCCCCGGACTAACCATCACTCAAGAGACCCAGTACTTC. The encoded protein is CASSPGLTITQETQYF. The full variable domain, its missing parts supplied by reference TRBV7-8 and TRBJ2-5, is GAGVSQSPRYKVAKRGQDVALRCDPISGHVSLFWYQQALGQGPEFLTYFQNEAQLDKSGLPSDRFFAERPEGSVSTLKIQRTQQEDSAVYLCASSPGLTITQETQYFGPGTRLLVL.

The CDR3 DNA reads TGCGCCAGCAGTATACTGACCTCGGGAGTAGGAGACACTGAAGCTTTCTTT. Translating it yields CASSILTSGVGDTEAFF. V and J are TRBV4-1 and TRBJ1-1, with no clear D. CDR3 length equals 17 residues. Deletions cut 6 bases from V and 3 bases from J, with 23 bases between. Per germline, CDR1 MGHRA and CDR2 YSYEKL.

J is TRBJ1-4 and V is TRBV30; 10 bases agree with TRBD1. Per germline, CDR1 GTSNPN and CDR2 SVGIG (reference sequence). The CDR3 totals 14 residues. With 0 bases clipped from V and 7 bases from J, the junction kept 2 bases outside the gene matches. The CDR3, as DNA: TGTGCCTGGAGTGTGGGACAGGGGTTTGAAAAACTGTTTTTT. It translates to CAWSVGQGFEKLFF.

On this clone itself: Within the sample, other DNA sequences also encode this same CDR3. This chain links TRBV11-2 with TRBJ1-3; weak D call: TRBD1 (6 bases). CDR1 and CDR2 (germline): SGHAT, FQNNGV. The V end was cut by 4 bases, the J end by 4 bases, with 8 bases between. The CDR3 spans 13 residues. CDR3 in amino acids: CASSSDRGNTIYF. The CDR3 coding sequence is TGTGCCAGCAGCTCCGACAGGGGAAACACCATATATTTT.

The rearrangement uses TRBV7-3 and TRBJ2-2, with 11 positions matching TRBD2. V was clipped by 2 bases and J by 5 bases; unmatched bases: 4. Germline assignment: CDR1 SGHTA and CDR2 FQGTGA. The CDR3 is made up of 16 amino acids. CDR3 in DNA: TGTGCCAGCAGCTTAGTGCCTAGCGGGGGGACCGGGGAGCTGTTTTTT. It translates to CASSLVPSGGTGELFF.

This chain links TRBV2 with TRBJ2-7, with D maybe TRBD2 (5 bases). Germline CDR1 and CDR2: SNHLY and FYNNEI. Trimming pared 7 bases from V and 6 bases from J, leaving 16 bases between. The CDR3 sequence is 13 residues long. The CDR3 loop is CASTLREGREQYF. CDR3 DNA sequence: TGTGCCAGCACCCTGCGAGAGGGTCGCGAGCAGTACTTC.

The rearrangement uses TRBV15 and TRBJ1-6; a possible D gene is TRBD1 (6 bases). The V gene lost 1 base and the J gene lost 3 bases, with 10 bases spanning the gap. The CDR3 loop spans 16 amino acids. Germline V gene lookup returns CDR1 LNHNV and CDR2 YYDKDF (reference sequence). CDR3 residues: CATSRGGGYYNSPLHF. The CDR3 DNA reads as TGTGCCACCAGCAGAGGCGGGGGCTACTATAATTCACCCCTCCACTTT.

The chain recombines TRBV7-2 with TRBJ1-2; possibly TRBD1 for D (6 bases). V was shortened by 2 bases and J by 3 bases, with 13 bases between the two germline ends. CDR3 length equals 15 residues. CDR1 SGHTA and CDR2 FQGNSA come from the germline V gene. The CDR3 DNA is TGTGCCAGCAGCTTACAGGGGTTAGGGGACTATGGCTACACCTTC. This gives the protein CASSLQGLGDYGYTF.

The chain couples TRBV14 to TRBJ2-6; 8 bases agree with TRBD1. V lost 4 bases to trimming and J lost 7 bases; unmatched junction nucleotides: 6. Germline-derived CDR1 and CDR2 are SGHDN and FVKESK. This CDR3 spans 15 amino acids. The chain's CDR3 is CASSPRTGIANVLTF. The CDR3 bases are TGTGCCAGCAGCCCGCGGACAGGGATCGCCAACGTCCTGACTTTC.

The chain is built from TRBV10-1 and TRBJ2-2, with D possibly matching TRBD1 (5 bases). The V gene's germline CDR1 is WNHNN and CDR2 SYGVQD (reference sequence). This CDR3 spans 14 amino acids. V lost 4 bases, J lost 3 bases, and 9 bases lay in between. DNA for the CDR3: TGCGCCAGCAGTGTGACAGTAGACACCGGGGAGCTGTTTTTT. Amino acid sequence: CASSVTVDTGELFF.

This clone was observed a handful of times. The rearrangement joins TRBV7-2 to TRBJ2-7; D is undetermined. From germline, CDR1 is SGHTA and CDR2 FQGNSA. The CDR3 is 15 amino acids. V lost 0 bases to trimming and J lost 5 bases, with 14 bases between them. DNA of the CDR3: TGTGCCAGCAGCTTAGCGCTTGGGCAACCCCACGAGCAGTACTTC. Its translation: CASSLALGQPHEQYF.

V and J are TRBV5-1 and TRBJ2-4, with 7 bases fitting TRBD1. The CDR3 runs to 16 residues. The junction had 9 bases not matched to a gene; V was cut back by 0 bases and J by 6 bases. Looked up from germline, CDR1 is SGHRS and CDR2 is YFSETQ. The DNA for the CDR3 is TGCGCCAGCAGCTTGGCCGAGGGGGCAGTGCGAAACATTCAGTACTTC. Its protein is CASSLAEGAVRNIQYF. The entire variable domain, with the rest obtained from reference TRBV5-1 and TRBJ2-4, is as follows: KAGVTQTPRYLIKTRGQQVTLSCSPISGHRSVSWYQQTPGQGLQFLFEYFSETQRNKGNFPGRFSGRQFSNSRSEMNVSTLELGDSALYLCASSLAEGAVRNIQYFGAGTRLSVL.

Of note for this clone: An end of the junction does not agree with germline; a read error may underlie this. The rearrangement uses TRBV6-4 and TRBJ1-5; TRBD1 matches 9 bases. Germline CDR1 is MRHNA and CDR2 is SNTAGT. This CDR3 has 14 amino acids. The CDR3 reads CAGSPGQGLQPQHF. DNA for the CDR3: TGTGCCGGCAGTCCGGGACAGGGTCTTCAGCCCCAGCATTTT.

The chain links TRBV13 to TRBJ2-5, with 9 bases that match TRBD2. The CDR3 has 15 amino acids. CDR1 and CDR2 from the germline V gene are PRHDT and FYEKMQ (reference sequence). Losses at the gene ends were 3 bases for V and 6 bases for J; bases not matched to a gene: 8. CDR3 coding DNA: TGTGCCAGCAGCTTCGGGCGGGGGGGTACCAAGACCCAGTACTTC. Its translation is CASSFGRGGTKTQYF.

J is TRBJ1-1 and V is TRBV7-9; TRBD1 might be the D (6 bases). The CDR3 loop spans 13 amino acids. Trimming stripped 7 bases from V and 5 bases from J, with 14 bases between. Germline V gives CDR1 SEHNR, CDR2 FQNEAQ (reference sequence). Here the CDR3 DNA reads TGTGCCAGCACTTCTACAGGGAGAACTGAAGCTTTCTTT. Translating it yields CASTSTGRTEAFF.

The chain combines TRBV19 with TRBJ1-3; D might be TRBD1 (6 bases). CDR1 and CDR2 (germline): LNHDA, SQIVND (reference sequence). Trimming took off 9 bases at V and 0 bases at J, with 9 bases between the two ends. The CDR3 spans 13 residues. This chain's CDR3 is CARAGDSGNTIYF. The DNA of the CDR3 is TGTGCCAGGGCAGGGGACTCTGGAAACACCATATATTTT.

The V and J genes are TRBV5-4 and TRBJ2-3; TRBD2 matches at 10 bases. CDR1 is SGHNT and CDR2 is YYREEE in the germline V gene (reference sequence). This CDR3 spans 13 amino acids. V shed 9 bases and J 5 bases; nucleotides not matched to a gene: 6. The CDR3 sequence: CATRASGGDTQYF. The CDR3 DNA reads TGTGCCACCCGAGCTAGCGGGGGAGATACGCAGTATTTT. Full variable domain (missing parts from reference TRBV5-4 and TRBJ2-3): ETGVTQSPTHLIKTRGQQVTLRCSSQSGHNTVSWYQQALGQGPQFIFQYYREEENGRGNFPPRFSGLQFPNYSSELNVNALELDDSALYLCATRASGGDTQYFGPGTRLTVL.

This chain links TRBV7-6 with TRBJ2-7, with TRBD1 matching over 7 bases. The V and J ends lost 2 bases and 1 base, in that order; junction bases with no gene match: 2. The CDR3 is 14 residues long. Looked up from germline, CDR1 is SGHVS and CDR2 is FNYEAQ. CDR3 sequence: CASSLRGQSYEQYF. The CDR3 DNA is TGTGCCAGCAGCTTACGGGGACAGTCCTACGAGCAGTACTTC. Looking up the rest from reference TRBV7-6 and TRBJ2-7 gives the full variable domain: GAGVSQSPRYKVTKRGQDVALRCDPISGHVSLYWYRQALGQGPEFLTYFNYEAQQDKSGLPNDRFSAERPEGSISTLTIQRTEQRDSAMYRCASSLRGQSYEQYFGPGTRLTVT.

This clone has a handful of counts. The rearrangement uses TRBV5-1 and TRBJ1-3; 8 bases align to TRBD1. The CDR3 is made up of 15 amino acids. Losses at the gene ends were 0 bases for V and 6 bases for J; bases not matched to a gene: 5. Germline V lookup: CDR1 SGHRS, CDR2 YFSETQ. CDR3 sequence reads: CASSLGTGQENTIYF. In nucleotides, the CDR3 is TGCGCCAGCAGCTTGGGAACGGGACAGGAAAACACCATATATTTT.